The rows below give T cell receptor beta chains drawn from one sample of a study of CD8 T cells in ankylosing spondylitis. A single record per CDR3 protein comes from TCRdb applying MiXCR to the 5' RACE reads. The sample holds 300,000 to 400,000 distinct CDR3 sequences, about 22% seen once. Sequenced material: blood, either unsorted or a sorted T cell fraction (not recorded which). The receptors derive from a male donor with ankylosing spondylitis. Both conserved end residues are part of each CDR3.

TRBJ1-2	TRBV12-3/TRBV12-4	CASTMGFPGYTF
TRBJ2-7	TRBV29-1	CSVTRTNSYEQYF
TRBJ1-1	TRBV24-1	CATSESGPGYTEAFF
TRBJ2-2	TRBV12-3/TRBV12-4	CASRPGSHTGELFF
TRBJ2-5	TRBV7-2	CASSSGQTQETQYF
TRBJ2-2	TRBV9	CASSEGLTGELFF
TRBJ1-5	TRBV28	CASSLWQGINQPQHF
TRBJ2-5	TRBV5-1	CASSIGLAGGRWAQYF
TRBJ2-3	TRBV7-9	CASSLGGRVRSTDTQYF
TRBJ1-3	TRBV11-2	CASSRGDANYLTSGNTIYF
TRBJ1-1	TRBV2	CASKPLGAPTEAFF
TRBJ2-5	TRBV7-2	CASSPQEGKETQYF
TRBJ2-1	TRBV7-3	CASSLSYNEQFF
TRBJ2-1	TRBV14	CASSPAGLLYNEQFF
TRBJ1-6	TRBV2	CASTGPPDHGRSPLHF
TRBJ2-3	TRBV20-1	CSASASGTDTQYF
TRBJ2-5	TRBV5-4	CASSLRTGGGETQYF
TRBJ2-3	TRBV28	CASSSLAGTDTQYF
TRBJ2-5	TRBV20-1	CSARDQASEHIKTQYF
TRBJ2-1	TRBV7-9	CASSSTSGRARNEQFF
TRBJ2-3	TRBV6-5	CASSSRTGVTDTQYF
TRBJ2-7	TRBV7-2	CASSEQIGEQYF
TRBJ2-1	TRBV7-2	CASSSGLAVSYNEQFF
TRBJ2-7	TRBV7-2	CASRPTGSYEQYF
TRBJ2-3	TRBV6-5	CASSYTSAASTDTQYF
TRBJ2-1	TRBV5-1	CASSLDGSTPLGQFF
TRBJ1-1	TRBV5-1	CASSLILQTGAGAFF
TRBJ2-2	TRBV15	CATSRERGTGELFF